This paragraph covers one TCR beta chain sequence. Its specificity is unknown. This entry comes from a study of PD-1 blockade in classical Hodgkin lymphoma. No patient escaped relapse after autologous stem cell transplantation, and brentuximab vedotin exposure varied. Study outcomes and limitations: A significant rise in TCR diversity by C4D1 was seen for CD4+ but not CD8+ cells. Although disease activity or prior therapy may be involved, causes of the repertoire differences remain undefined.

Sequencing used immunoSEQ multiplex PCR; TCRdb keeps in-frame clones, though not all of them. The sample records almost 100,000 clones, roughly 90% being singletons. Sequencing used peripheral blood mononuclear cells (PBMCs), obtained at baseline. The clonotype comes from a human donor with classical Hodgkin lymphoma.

CDR3 DNA: TGTGCCAGCAGCCAGGCTCTTGGGACGGGCTCCTACAATGAGCAGTTCTTC. Encoded protein: CASSQALGTGSYNEQFF. The chain recombines TRBV4-2 with TRBJ2-1, with D tentatively TRBD1 or TRBD2 (5 bases each). This CDR3 is 17 amino acids long. V lost 3 bases to trimming and J lost 0 bases, with 15 bases between them. Looked up from germline, CDR1 is LGHNA and CDR2 is YNFKEQ.